A selection of T cell receptor beta chains follows, all from one sample in a study of graft-versus-host responses after intestinal transplantation. Generated by immunoSEQ multiplex PCR, the TCRdb table keeps only in-frame clones and is missing some. Among tens of thousands of clones listed, around 90% were seen once. The sequencing here drew on PBMCs, taken 26 days after transplant. Receptors were obtained from a human patient who received an intestinal transplant, so some T cells may come from the graft donor. CDR3s include the opening cysteine and the closing phenylalanine or tryptophan. The D gene is left open where the match is weak.

CASLGGTEAFF,11,TRBV2,TRBJ1-1,-
CASSIELAEGAYEQYF,16,TRBV19,TRBJ2-7,TRBD2
CASSLGPTGELFF,13,TRBV7-3,TRBJ2-2,-
CASSAGTSGRETQYF,15,TRBV6-5,TRBJ2-5,TRBD2
CATSREGGRGDEQFF,15,TRBV15,TRBJ2-1,-
CASLYRVGEDTQYF,14,TRBV11-2,TRBJ2-3,-
CASSSSAGELFF,12,TRBV4-1,TRBJ2-2,-
CASSPGQGGNEKLFF,15,TRBV6-4,TRBJ1-4,TRBD1
CASSLVGTNQNIQYF,15,TRBV5-4,TRBJ2-4,TRBD2
CASSRGLLTDTQYF,14,TRBV27,TRBJ2-3,TRBD2
CASSLLAGGPGTNEQFF,17,TRBV5-1,TRBJ2-1,TRBD2
CASSLLGDREVDTQYF,16,TRBV27,TRBJ2-3,TRBD1
CASYPTDFYNEQFF,14,TRBV28,TRBJ2-1,-
CASLGGRNTEAFF,13,TRBV2,TRBJ1-1,-
CASHIRGLSYGYTF,14,TRBV19,TRBJ1-2,TRBD1
CASSDSQGAREAFF,14,TRBV2,TRBJ1-1,TRBD1
CASSPGLRNEQFF,13,TRBV18,TRBJ2-1,-
CASSFSLGGQRDSYGYTF,18,TRBV28,TRBJ1-2,TRBD1
CASRWSPRTGNTEAFF,16,TRBV7-9,TRBJ1-1,TRBD1
CASSLTGGTKLVGGYTF,17,TRBV5-6,TRBJ1-2,TRBD1
CASSPIQGAETQYF,14,TRBV4-1,TRBJ2-5,TRBD1
CASTGTGPNTEAFF,14,TRBV5-1,TRBJ1-1,TRBD1
CASSTTDRLYGYTF,14,TRBV19,TRBJ1-2,-
CASSFWGGRDESLEQYF,17,TRBV28,TRBJ2-7,-
CASGLVAGKFTGELFF,16,TRBV12-5,TRBJ2-2,TRBD2
CASSRTGSHRGYTF,14,TRBV4-2,TRBJ1-2,-
CASSAGSFNQPQHF,14,TRBV28,TRBJ1-5,-
CASSVRANTEAFF,13,TRBV6-4,TRBJ1-1,-
CASSHPGEGQGYNEQFF,17,TRBV4-2,TRBJ2-1,-
CAISGQEYYEQYF,13,TRBV10-3,TRBJ2-7,TRBD1
CASSPGQGANYGYTF,15,TRBV28,TRBJ1-2,TRBD1
CASTPTRIPYNEQFF,15,TRBV19,TRBJ2-1,-
CASSGPGIENEKLFF,15,TRBV18,TRBJ1-4,-
CASSQGRNQPQHF,13,TRBV2,TRBJ1-5,-
CASSPGQVTNTEAFF,15,TRBV7-9,TRBJ1-1,TRBD1
CASSLTRQGMAYEQYF,16,TRBV5-1,TRBJ2-7,TRBD1
CASSSQGEKLFF,12,TRBV19,TRBJ1-4,TRBD1
CASSLEGTSGRDEQFF,16,TRBV7-2,TRBJ2-1,TRBD2
CASSYGGENEQFF,13,TRBV6-5,TRBJ2-1,TRBD2
CASSPTGADTGELFF,15,TRBV7-3,TRBJ2-2,TRBD1
CASSFRRLADNYEQYF,16,TRBV5-4,TRBJ2-7,TRBD2
CASAQGSSYNEQFF,14,TRBV6-6,TRBJ2-1,-